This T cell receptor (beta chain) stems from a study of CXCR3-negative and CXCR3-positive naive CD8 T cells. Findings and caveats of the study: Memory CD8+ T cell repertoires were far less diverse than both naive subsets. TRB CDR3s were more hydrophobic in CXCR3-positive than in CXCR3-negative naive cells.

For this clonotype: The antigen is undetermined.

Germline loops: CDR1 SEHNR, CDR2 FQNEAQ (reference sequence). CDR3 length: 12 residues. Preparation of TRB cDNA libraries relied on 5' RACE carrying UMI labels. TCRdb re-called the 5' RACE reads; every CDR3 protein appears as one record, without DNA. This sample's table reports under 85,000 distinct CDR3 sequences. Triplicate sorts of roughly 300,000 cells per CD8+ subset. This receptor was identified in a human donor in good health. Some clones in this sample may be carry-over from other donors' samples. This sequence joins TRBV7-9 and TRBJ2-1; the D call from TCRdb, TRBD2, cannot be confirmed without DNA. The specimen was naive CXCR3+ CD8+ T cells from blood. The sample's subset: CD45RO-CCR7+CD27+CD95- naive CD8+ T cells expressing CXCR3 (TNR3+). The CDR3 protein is CASSLREGEQFF.